This T cell receptor (beta chain) was sequenced during a study of blood T cell repertoires in COVID-19. The wider study: PBMCs, B-cell-depleted T cells, or T cells provided the cDNA or gDNA that made up the material.

Trimming took off 4 bases at V and 10 bases at J, with 12 bases between the two ends. The CDR3 extends over 12 amino acids. In the source study's methods: Scientists estimated how many nucleated cells there were by amplifying reference gene primers. Repertoires were generated with immunoSEQ multiplex PCR, while TCRdb's copy carries only in-frame clones and drops some. That table is the source of V, J and clone size, and D and trimming were worked out from the DNA. The sample has fewer than 150,000 clones, roughly three quarters seen once. The material sequenced was peripheral blood. The TCR comes from an elderly man with acute or convalescent COVID-19. J is TRBJ2-3 and V is TRBV12-3 or TRBV12-4; unclear D gene. The DNA of the CDR3 is TGTGCCAGCAGTTATAGGAGAGGTTCGCAGTATTTT. Translated: CASSYRRGSQYF.